The sequence of this T cell receptor (beta chain) was determined in a study of Ad26.COV2.S vaccination and SARS-CoV-2 variants. Study at large: Trial arm assignment for the donor was COV1001 Ad26.COV2.S. Doses of Ad26.COV2.S were injected into muscle once or twice, 56 days apart. The study, taken as a whole, reports: Substantial post-vaccination breadth of spike-specific CD8+ and CD4+ T cell responses was reported.

CDR3 length: 16 residues. Germline loops: CDR1 KGHSH, CDR2 LQKENI. Profiled with immunoSEQ multiplex PCR; TCRdb holds only in-frame clones, not every one. The repertoire consists of 320,000 or so clones, with roughly 90% occurring once and the leading ten covering about 5.4%. This clone is a singleton in its sample. Its specificity is unknown. One junction end does not reproduce the germline sequence, and a read error may be involved. Treatment given: around 19 received Ad26.COV2.S at low or high dose, single or two shots; a few received placebo; per-sample allocation not given. On day 63 after the first injection, vaccine and placebo recipients gave samples. The sample came from a Boston adult aged 18-55 years.

The genes are TRBV18 and TRBJ2-2; 7 positions match TRBD2. Here the sequenced sample was peripheral blood, taken in a trial of Ad26.COV2.S vaccine versus placebo. The TCR comes from a person between 18 and 60 years old who received the Ad26.COV2.S COVID-19 vaccine or a placebo. CDR3 protein: CASSPPLGGNSGELFF. The CDR3 region has the DNA TGTGCCAGCTCACCACCGTTGGGGGGGAACTCCGGGGAGCTGTTTTTT. Based on the CDR3 plus reference TRBV18 and TRBJ2-2, the full variable domain is NAGVMQNPRHLVRRRGQEARLRCSPMKGHSHVYWYRQLPEEGLKFMVYLQKENIIDESGMPKERFSAEFPKEGPSILRIQQVVRGDSAAYFCASSPPLGGNSGELFFGEGSRLTVL.